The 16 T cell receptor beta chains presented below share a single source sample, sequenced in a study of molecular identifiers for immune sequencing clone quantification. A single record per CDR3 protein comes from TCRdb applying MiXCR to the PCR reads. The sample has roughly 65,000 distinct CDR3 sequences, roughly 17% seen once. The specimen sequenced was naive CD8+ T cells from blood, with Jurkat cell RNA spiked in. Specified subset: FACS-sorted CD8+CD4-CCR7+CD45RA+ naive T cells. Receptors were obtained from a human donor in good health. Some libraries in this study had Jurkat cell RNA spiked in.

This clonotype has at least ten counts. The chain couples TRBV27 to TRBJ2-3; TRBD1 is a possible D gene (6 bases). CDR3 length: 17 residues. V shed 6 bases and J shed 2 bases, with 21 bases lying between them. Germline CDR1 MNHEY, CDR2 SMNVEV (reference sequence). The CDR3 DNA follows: TGTGCCAGCAGCCCAGGGGCCTCCCAGCGGTTCACAGATACGCAGTATTTT. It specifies CASSPGASQRFTDTQYF.

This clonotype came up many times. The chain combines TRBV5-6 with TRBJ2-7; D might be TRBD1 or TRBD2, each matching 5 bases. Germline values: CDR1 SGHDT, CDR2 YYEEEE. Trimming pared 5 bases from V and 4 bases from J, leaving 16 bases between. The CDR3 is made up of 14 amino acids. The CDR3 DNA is TGTGCCAGCAGACCGGGACCCCAAGGGTACGAGCAGTACTTC. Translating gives CASRPGPQGYEQYF.

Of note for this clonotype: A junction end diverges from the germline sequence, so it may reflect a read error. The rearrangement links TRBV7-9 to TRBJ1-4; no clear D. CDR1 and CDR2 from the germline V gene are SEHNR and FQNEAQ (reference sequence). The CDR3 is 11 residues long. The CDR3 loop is CANSPLEKLFF. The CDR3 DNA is TGTGCCAACAGCCCACTCGAAAAACTGTTTTTT.

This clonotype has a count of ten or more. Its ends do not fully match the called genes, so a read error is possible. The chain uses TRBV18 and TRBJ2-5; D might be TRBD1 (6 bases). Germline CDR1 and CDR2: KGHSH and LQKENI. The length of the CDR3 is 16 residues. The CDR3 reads CASSPDRISYQETQYF. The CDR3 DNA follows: TGTGCCAGCTCACCCGACAGGATCTCGTACCAAGAGACCCAGTACTTT.

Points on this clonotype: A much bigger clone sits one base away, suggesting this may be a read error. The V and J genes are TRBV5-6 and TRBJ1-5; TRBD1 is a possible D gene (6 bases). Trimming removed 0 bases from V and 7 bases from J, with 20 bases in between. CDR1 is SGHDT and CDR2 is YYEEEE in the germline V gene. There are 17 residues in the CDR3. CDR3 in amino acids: CASSLGPPGGARQPQHF. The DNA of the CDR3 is TGTGCCAGCAGCTTGGGACCCCCGGGGGGGGCAAGACAGCCCCAGCATTTT. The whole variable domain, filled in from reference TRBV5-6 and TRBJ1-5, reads DAGVTQSPTHLIKTRGQQVTLRCSPKSGHDTVSWYQQALGQGPQFIFQYYEEEERQRGNFPDRFSGHQFPNYSSELNVNALLLGDSALYLCASSLGPPGGARQPQHFGDGTRLSIL.

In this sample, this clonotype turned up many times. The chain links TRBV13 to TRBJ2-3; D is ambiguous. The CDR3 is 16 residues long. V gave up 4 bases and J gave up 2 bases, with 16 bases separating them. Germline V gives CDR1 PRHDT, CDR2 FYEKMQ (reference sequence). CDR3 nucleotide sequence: TGTGCCAGCAGCTCCATTCCGGGTTACGCCACAGATACGCAGTATTTT. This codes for CASSSIPGYATDTQYF.

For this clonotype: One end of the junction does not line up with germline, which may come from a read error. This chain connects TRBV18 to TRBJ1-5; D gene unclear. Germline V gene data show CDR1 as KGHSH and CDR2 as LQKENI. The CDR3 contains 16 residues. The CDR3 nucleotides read TGTGCCAGCTCACCAGTAGGGTCCAATAGCAATCGGCCCCAGCATTTT. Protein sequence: CASSPVGSNSNRPQHF.

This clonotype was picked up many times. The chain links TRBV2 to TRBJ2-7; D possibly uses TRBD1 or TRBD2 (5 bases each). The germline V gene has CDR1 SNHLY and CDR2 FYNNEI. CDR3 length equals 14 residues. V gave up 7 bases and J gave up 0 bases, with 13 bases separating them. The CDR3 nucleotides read TGTGCCAGCATGGGAAGGGACCTCTCCTACGAGCAGTACTTC. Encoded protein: CASMGRDLSYEQYF.

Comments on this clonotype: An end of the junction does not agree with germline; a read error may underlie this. The CDR3, as DNA: TGCAGTGCAAGACAGGAGGAAAAACTGATTTTT. Translating gives CSARQEEKLIF. The chain is built from TRBV20-1 and TRBJ1-4; D might be TRBD1 (6 bases). This CDR3 has 11 residues. Germline V gene lookup returns CDR1 DFQATT and CDR2 SNEGSKA (reference sequence).

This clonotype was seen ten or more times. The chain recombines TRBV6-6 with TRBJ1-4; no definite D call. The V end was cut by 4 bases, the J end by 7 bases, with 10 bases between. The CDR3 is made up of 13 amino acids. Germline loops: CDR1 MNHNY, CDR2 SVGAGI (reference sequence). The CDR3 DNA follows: TGTGCCAGCAGTTCCCATCCGGCTGAAAAACTGTTTTTT. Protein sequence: CASSSHPAEKLFF.

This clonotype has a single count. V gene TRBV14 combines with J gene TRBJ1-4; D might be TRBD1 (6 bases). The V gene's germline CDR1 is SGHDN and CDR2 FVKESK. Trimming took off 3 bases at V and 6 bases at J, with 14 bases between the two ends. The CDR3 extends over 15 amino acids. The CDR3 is CASSQGGDTYEKLFF. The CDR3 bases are TGTGCCAGCAGCCAGGGTGGGGACACCTATGAAAAACTGTTTTTT.

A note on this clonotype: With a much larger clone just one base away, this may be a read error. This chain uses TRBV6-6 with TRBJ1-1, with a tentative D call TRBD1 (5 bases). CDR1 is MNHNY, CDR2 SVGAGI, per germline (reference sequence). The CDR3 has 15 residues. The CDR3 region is CANSLTDILNTEAFF. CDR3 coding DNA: TGTGCCAACAGTCTGACGGACATCCTGAACACTGAAGCTTTCTTT.

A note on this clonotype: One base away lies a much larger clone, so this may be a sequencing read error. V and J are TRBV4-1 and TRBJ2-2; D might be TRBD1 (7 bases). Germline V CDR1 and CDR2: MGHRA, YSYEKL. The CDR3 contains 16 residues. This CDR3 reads CASSDRVTLDTGGLFF. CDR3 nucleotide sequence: TGCGCCAGCAGCGACAGGGTCACGCTTGACACCGGGGGGCTGTTTTTT.

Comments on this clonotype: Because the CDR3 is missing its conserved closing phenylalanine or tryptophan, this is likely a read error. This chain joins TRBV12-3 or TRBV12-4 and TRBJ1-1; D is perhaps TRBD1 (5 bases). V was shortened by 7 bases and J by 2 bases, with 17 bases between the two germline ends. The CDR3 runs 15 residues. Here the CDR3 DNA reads TGTGCCAGCACCCTGATCGGGGGGAGTAACACTGAAGCTTTCCTT. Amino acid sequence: CASTLIGGSNTEAFL.

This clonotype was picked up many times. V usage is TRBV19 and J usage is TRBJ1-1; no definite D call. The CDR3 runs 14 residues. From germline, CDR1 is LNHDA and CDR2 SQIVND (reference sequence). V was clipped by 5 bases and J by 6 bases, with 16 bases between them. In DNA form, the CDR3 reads TGTGCCAGTAGTCCCCCGACCCGGTGGGCTGAAGCTTTCTTT. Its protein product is CASSPPTRWAEAFF.

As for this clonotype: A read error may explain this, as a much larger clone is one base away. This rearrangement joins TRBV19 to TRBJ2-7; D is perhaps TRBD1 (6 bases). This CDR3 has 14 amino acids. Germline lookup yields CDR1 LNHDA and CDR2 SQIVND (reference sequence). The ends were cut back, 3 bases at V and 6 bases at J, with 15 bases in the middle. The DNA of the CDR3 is TGTGCCAGTAGTATTGGCCCGACAGGCTTCGAGCAGTACTTC. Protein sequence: CASSIGPTGFEQYF.